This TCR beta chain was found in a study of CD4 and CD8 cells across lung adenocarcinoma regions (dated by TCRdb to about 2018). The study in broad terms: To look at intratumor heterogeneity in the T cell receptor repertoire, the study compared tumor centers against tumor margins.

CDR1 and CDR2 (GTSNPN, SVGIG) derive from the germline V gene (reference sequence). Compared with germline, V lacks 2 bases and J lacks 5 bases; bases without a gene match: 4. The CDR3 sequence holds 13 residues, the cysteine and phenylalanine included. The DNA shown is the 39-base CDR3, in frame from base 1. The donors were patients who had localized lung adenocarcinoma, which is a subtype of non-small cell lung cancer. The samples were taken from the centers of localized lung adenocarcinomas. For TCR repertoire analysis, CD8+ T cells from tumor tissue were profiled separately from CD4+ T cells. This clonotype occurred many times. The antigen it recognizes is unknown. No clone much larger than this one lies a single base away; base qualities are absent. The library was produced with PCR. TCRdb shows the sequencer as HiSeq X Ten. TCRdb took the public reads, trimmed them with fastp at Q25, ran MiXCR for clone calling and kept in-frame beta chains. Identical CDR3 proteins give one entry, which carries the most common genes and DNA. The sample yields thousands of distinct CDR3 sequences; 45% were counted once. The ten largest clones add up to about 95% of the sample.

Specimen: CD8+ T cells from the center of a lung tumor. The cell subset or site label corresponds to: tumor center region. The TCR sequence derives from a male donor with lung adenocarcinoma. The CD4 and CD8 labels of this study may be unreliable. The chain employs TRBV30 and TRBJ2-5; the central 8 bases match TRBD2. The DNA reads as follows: TGTGCCTGGAGTAGGACTAGCCGGGAGACCCAGTACTTC. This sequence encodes CAWSRTSRETQYF.